A selection of T cell receptor beta chains follows, all from one sample in a study of T cells expressing NK-cell markers. TCRdb derives one entry per CDR3 protein from the 5' RACE reads, leaving out DNA. This sample contains roughly 160,000 distinct CDR3 sequences. Sequencing was performed on blood T cells: a sorted CD56 or NKG2C T cell subset, CD4+ or CD8+ T cells, or bulk PBMC T cells (not recorded which). Receptors originate from a man aged 18-69 years in good health. Each CDR3 is given with its conserved first and last residue.

cdr3_length j_call v_call cdr3_aa
16 TRBJ2-7 TRBV27 CASSTGGTGASYEQYF
18 TRBJ2-2 TRBV3-1 CASSPRTGELKWTGELFF
15 TRBJ2-5 TRBV9 CASTAGQGLQETQYF
15 TRBJ1-2 TRBV9 CASRPGSGANYGYTF
12 TRBJ2-7 TRBV7-9 CASSFDSYEQYF
16 TRBJ2-4 TRBV3-1 CASSQDLGVAQNIQYF
16 TRBJ2-3 TRBV6-1 CASSRWVGQGADTQYF
14 TRBJ2-3 TRBV7-8 CASSSGQGVDTQYF
16 TRBJ2-2 TRBV5-5 CASSEDLQPPTGELFF
13 TRBJ1-1 TRBV6-4 CASSADSWTEAFF
14 TRBJ2-1 TRBV5-4 CASSSGQEYNEQFF
16 TRBJ1-1 TRBV7-6 CASSPGSPTFITEAFF
14 TRBJ1-2 TRBV7-9 CASSPETGSYGYTF
15 TRBJ2-3 TRBV4-1 CASTGGQGYTDTQYF
14 TRBJ2-3 TRBV6-1 CASTPNWGTDTQYF
15 TRBJ1-3 TRBV5-4 CASSSAGDSGNTIYF
15 TRBJ2-7 TRBV7-2 CASSRADSLAYEQYF
15 TRBJ2-1 TRBV7-8 CASSIPGQDDNEQFF
15 TRBJ2-3 TRBV3-1 CASSSGQILSDTQYF
15 TRBJ2-1 TRBV27 CASSLMAVSYNEQFF
15 TRBJ1-5 TRBV5-6 CASSSGTGKYQPQHF
13 TRBJ2-5 TRBV19 CASSEQWRETQYF
16 TRBJ2-3 TRBV6-5 CASSYLGGPSTDTQYF
15 TRBJ2-1 TRBV14 CASTGSGTNYNEQFF
15 TRBJ2-1 TRBV27 CASTQDSHSYNEQFF
19 TRBJ2-3 TRBV12-3/TRBV12-4 CASSLKVRGGTSQQEVQYF
14 TRBJ2-1 TRBV5-1 CASSLRTGYREQFF
17 TRBJ1-5 TRBV18 CASSPGTGDLENQPQHF
15 TRBJ2-5 TRBV7-9 CASSLEPGLGETQYF
13 TRBJ2-5 TRBV10-2 CASIAVNQETQYF
16 TRBJ2-3 TRBV3-1 CASSQDDLSSTDTQYF
14 TRBJ2-4 TRBV15 CATSREGAKNIQYF
11 TRBJ1-4 TRBV5-1 CASSGNEKLFF
15 TRBJ2-5 TRBV4-1 CASSQFRGQQETQYF
16 TRBJ1-5 TRBV7-8 CASSSPSTGSNQPQHF
15 TRBJ1-2 TRBV7-9 CASSPTGERSYGYTF
15 TRBJ2-4 TRBV14 CASSPVGTGVNIQYF
15 TRBJ2-1 TRBV10-2 CASSEASASYNEQFF
15 TRBJ2-5 TRBV28 CASSFTAEIQETQYF
14 TRBJ2-5 TRBV20-1 CSARAGDSQETQYF
16 TRBJ1-1 TRBV6-5 CASSYLSQGANTEAFF
13 TRBJ1-1 TRBV5-1 CASSPTLGTEAFF
16 TRBJ2-1 TRBV9 CASSVAGPPSYNEQFF
14 TRBJ1-2 TRBV5-6 CASSPGQRNYGYTF
13 TRBJ2-2 TRBV7-8 CASRGTGHGELFF
15 TRBJ2-7 TRBV15 CATSSGDISGYEQYF
13 TRBJ2-7 TRBV6-6 CASGWGGSYEQYF
16 TRBJ2-3 TRBV15 CATSRDRVSATDTQYF
16 TRBJ2-1 TRBV5-1 CASSLVFQGPYNEQFF
13 TRBJ2-3 TRBV4-2 CASSQVSSLTQYF
22 TRBJ1-1 TRBV19 CASSPQGNRGRWRTNMNTEAFF
16 TRBJ2-1 TRBV3-1 CASSQGDSGEGNEQFF
13 TRBJ2-5 TRBV7-6 CASSLREGETQYF
15 TRBJ1-1 TRBV20-1 CSAGDRTNMNTEAFF